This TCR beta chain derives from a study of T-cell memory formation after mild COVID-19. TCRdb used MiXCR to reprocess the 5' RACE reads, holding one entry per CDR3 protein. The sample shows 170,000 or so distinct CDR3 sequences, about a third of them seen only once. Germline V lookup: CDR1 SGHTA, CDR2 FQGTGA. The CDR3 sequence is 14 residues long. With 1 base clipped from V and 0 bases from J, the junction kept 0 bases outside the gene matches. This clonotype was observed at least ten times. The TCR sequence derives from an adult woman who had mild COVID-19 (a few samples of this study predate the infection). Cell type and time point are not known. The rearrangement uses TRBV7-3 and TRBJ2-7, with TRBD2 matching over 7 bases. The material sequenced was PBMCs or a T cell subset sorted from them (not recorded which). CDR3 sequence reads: CASSLSGGSYEQYF. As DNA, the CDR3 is TGTGCCAGCAGCTTAAGCGGGGGCTCCTACGAGCAGTACTTC. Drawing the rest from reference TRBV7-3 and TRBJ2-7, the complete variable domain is GAGVSQTPSNKVTEKGKYVELRCDPISGHTALYWYRQSLGQGPEFLIYFQGTGAADDSGLPNDRFFAVRPEGSVSTLKIQRTERGDSAVYLCASSLSGGSYEQYFGPGTRLTVT.